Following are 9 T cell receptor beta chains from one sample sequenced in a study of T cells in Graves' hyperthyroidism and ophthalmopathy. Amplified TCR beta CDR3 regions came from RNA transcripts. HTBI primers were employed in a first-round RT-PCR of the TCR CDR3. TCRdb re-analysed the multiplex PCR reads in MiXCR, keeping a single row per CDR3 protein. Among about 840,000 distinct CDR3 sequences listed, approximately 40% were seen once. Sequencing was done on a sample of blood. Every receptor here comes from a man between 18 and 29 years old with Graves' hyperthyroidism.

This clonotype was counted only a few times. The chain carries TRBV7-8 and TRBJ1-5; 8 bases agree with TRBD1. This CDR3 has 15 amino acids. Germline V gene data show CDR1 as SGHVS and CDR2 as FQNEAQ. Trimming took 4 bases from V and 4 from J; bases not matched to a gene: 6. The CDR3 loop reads CASSSRDRLNQPQHF. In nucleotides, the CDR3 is TGTGCCAGCAGCTCGAGGGACAGGCTAAATCAGCCCCAGCATTTT.

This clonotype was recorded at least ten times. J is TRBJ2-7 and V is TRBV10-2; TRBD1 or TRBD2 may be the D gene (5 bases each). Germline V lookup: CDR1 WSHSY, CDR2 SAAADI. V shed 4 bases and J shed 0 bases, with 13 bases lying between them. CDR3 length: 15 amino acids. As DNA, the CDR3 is TGCGCCAGCAGTGTCTTCCGGGACCGCTCCTACGAGCAGTACTTC. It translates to CASSVFRDRSYEQYF.

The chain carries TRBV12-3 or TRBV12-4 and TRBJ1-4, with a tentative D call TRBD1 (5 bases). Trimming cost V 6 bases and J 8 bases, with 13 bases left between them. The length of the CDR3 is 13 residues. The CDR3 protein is CASRGVGNEKLFF. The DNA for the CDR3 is TGTGCCAGCAGAGGGGTCGGAAACGAAAAACTGTTTTTT.

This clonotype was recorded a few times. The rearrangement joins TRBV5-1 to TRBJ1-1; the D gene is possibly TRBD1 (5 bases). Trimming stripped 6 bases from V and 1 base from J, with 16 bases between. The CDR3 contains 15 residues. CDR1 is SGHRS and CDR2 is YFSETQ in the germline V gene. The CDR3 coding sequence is TGCGCCAGCACCCGGGGACCAGGGACGAACACTGAAGCTTTCTTT. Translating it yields CASTRGPGTNTEAFF.

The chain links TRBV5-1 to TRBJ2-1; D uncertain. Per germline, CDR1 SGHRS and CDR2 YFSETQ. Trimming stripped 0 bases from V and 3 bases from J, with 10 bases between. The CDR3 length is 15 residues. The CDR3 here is CASSLDSFGYNEQFF. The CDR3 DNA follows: TGCGCCAGCAGCTTGGATAGCTTTGGCTACAATGAGCAGTTCTTC.

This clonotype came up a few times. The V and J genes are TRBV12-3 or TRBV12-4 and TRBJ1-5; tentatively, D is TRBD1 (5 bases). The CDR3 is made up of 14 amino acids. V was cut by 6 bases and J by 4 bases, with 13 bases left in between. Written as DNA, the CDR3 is TGTGCCAGCAGGCTGACGGGGCCTAATCAGCCCCAGCATTTT. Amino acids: CASRLTGPNQPQHF.

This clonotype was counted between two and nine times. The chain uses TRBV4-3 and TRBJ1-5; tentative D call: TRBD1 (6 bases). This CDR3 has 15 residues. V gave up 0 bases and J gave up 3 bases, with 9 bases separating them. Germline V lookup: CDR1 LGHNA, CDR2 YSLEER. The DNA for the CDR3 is TGCGCCAGCAGCCAAGATGGGGGCTTCAATCAGCCCCAGCATTTT. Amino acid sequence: CASSQDGGFNQPQHF.

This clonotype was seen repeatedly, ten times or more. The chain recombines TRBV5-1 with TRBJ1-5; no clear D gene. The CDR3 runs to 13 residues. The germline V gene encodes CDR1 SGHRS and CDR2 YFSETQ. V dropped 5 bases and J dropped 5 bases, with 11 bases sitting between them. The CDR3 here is CASSPRPDQPQHF. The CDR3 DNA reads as TGCGCCAGCAGTCCCCGGCCGGATCAGCCCCAGCATTTT. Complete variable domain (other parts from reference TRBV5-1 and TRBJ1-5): KAGVTQTPRYLIKTRGQQVTLSCSPISGHRSVSWYQQTPGQGLQFLFEYFSETQRNKGNFPGRFSGRQFSNSRSEMNVSTLELGDSALYLCASSPRPDQPQHFGDGTRLSIL.

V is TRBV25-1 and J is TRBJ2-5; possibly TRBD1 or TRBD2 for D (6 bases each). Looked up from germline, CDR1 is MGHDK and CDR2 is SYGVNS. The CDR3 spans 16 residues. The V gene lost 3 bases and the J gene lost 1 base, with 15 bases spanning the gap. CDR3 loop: CASSESTRGPQETQYF. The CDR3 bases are TGTGCCAGCAGTGAGTCCACCCGGGGGCCCCAAGAGACCCAGTACTTC.